This T cell receptor (beta chain) was recovered during a study of blood T cell repertoires in COVID-19. Authors' processing steps: The assay estimated nucleated cells by amplifying reference gene primers. Assay used: immunoSEQ multiplex PCR; TCRdb lists only in-frame clones, some missing. The DNA was the basis for D and trimming; V, J and clone size are from that table. The sample contains about 170,000 clones, around 79% of which appear only once. Germline-derived CDR1 and CDR2 are SGHNT and YENEEA. V gave up 5 bases and J gave up 2 bases; unmatched junction bases: 8. CDR3 length: 16 amino acids. The chain uses TRBV11-3 and TRBJ2-1; 8 bases are a match to TRBD1. The receptor was isolated from a woman aged 70-85 years in a cohort exposed to, infected with or recovered from COVID-19 (not recorded which). Sequencing was done on a sample of PBMCs or T cells enriched from blood (not recorded which). CDR3 in DNA: TGTGCCAGCAGCACCCACAGGGGGTCCCCCTACAATGAGCAGTTCTTC. Amino acid sequence: CASSTHRGSPYNEQFF.